Below, one T cell receptor (beta chain) is given with its context. Its specificity is not known. The sample is drawn from a study of vaccination and CD4 T cells after COVID-19. The overall study: Median draw time for post-COVID samples was roughly 100 days post-diagnosis (range 35 to 161).

The germline CDR1 and CDR2 sequences are MGHDK and SYGVNS. The CDR3 is made up of 14 amino acids. The V end was cut by 6 bases, the J end by 4 bases, with 14 bases between. As to treatment: approximately 9-day PBMC culture with coronavirus spike peptide pools or control peptides (ViraFEST assay). Replacement of half the medium with fresh IL-2 medium took place on days 3 and 7. Once obtained from cultured CD4+ T cells, the DNA was sequenced using the Oncomine TCR Beta short-read assay. From the PCR reads, TCRdb called clonotypes with MiXCR, one entry per CDR3 protein. Of over 13,000 distinct CDR3 sequences in the sample, 20% to 25% were seen once.

This chain uses TRBV25-1 with TRBJ2-3, with a weak D call TRBD2 (5 bases). Material: cultured CD4+ T cells from blood. The sequence derives from a human donor with COVID-19. CDR3 residues: CASRPEGSADTQYF. The CDR3 nucleotides are TGTGCCAGCAGACCCGAAGGGAGCGCAGATACGCAGTATTTT. The full variable domain, with the rest looked up from reference TRBV25-1 and TRBJ2-3, is EADIYQTPRYLVIGTGKKITLECSQTMGHDKMYWYQQDPGMELHLIHYSYGVNSTEKGDLSSESTVSRIRTEHFPLTLESARPSHTSQYLCASRPEGSADTQYFGPGTRLTVL.